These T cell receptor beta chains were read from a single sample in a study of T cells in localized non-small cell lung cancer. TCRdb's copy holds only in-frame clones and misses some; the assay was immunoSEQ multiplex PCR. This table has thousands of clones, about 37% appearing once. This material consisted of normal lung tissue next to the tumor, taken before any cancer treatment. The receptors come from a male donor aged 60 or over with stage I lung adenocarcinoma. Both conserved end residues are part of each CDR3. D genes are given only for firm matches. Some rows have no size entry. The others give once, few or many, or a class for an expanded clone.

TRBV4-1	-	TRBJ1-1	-	TGCGCCAGCAGCCAAGATGGGGGGATTGAAGCTTTCTTT	CASSQDGGIEAFF
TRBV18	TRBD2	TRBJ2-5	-	TGTGCCAGCTCACGCAACCTCGGGACTAGCTCCTCCTGGGGAAAGACCCAGTACTTC	CASSRNLGTSSSWGKTQYF
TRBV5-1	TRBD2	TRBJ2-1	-	TGCGCCAGCAGCGTCCGTCCCGGGACTAGCAGTCGCAATGAGCAGTTCTTC	CASSVRPGTSSRNEQFF
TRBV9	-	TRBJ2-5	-	TGTGCCAGCAGTGAGGACGGGTCAGAGACCCAGTACTTC	CASSEDGSETQYF
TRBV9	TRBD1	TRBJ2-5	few	TGTGCCAGCAGCGTAGGGGACAGGATGGATCGGGAGACCCAGTACTTC	CASSVGDRMDRETQYF
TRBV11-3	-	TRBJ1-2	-	TGTGCCAGCACCAGGGACCTAATGGGGACCTATGGCTACACCTTC	CASTRDLMGTYGYTF
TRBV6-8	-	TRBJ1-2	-	TGTGCCAGCAGTGCCGGCTCAGGCCAGTGGGGCTATGGCTACACCTTC	CASSAGSGQWGYGYTF
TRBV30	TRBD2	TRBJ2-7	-	TGTGCCTGGACGACTAGCGGGTCCTACGAGCAGTACTTC	CAWTTSGSYEQYF
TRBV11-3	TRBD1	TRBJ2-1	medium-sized	TGTGCCAGCAGCTCCAGGGGGCGAGGCAATGAGCAGTTCTTC	CASSSRGRGNEQFF
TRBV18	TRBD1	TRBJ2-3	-	TGTGCCAGCTCTATTGACCCGGGACAGGGAAAGCATTTT	CASSIDPGQGKHF
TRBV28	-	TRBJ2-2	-	TGTGCCAGCAGTTTCCGGCGGGACGGGGAGCTGTTTTTT	CASSFRRDGELFF
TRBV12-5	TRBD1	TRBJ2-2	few	TGTGCTAGTGGTTTGGTACAGGGGGACACCGGGGAGCTGTTTTTT	CASGLVQGDTGELFF
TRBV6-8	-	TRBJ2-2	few	TGTGCCAGCAGTCGAGACACCGGGGAGCTGTTTTTT	CASSRDTGELFF
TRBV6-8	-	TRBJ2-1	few	TGTACCAGCAGTTACCCAGGGGCCGCCGACAATGAGCAGTTCTTC	CTSSYPGAADNEQFF
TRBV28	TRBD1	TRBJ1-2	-	TGTGCCAGCAGTTTATCCCCCCGACAGGGTTCGAATACGGGCTACACCTTC	CASSLSPRQGSNTGYTF
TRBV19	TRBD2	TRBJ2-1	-	TGTGCCAGTACTAGACTAGCGGGAGGTAGTTACAATGAGCAGTTCTTC	CASTRLAGGSYNEQFF
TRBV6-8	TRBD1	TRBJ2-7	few	TGTGCCAGCAGTTACCAGACAGGGTACGAGCAGTACTTC	CASSYQTGYEQYF
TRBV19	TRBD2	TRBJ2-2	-	TGTGCCAGTAGCCTCTCCGCGGGGGGTTCCACCGGGGAGCTGTTTTTT	CASSLSAGGSTGELFF
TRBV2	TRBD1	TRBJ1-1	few	TGTGCCAGCAGTTACAGGGGTACTGAAGCTTTCTTT	CASSYRGTEAFF
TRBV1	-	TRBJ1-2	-	TGCGCCAGCAGCCAAGGGGCAGGGTCCCATGGCTACACCTTC	CASSQGAGSHGYTF
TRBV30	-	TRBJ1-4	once	TGTGCCTGGAGTGTAGATGAAAAACTGTCTTTT	CAWSVDEKLSF
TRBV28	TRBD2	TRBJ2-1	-	TGTGCCAGCAGTTTTAGCGGGAGTGAGGGTGAGCAGTTCTTC	CASSFSGSEGEQFF
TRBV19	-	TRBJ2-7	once	TGTGCCAGTAGTCGAGACGAATACGAGCAGTACTTC	CASSRDEYEQYF
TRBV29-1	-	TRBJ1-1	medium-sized	TGCAGCGTCGTAACGGGGAACACTGAAGCTTTCTTT	CSVVTGNTEAFF
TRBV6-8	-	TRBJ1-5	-	TGTGCCAGCAGCAACGCTGGGGAGGGGGGGTATCAGCCCCAGCATTTT	CASSNAGEGGYQPQHF
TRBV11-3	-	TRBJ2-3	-	TGTGCCAGCAGCCTGGACCAGATAACAGATACGCAGTATTTT	CASSLDQITDTQYF
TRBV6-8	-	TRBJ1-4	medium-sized	TGTGCCAGCAGTAGAATCGGGATAGGTGAAAAACTGTTTTTT	CASSRIGIGEKLFF
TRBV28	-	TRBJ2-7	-	TGTGCCAGCAGTTTACCTTCAGGGAGAGGCGAGCAGTACTTC	CASSLPSGRGEQYF
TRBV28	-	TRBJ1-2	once	TGTGCCAGCAGTTTAGGTGGGATGGCTGGCTACACCTTC	CASSLGGMAGYTF
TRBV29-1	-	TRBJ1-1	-	TGCAGCGTTGGGGCAGGTGATAGCACTGAAGCTTTCTTT	CSVGAGDSTEAFF
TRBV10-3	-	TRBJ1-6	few	TGTGCCATCAGTGAGGGCGTCAGAAATTCACCCCTCCACTTT	CAISEGVRNSPLHF